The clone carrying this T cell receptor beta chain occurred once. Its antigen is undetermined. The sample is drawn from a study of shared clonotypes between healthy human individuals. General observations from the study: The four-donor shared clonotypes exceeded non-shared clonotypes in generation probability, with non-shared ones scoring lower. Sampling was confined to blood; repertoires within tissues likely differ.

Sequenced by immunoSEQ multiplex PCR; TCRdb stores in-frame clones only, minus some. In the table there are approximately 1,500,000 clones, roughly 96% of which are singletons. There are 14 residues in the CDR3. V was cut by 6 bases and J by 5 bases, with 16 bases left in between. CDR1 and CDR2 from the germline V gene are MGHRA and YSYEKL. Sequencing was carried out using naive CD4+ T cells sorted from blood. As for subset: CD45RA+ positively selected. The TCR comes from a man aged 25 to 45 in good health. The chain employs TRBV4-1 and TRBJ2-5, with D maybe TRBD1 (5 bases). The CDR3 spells CASRLGPPGETQYF. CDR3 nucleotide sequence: TGCGCCAGCAGGTTGGGGCCTCCCGGGGAGACCCAGTACTTC.